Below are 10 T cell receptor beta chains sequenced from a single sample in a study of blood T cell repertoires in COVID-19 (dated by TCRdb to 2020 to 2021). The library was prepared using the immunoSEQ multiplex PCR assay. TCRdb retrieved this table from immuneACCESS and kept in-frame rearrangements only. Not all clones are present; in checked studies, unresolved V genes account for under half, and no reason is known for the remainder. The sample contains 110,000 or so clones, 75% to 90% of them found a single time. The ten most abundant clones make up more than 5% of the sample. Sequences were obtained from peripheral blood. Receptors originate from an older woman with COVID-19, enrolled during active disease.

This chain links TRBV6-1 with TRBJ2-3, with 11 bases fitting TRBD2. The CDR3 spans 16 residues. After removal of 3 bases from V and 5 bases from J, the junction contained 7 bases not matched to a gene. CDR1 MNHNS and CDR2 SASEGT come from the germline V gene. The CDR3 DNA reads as TGTGCCAGCAGTGAGCTGACTAGCGGGGCTGGAGATACGCAGTATTTT. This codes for CASSELTSGAGDTQYF.

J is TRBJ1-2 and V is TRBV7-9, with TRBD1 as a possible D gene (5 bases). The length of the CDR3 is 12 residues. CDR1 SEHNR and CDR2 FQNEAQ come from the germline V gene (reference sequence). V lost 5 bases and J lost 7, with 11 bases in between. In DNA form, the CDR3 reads TGTGCCAGCAGCCCCGACAGCCTTGGCTACACCTTC. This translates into CASSPDSLGYTF.

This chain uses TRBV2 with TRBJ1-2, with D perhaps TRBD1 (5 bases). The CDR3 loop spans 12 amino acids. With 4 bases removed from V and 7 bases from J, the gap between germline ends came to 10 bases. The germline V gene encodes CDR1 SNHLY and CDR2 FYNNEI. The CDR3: CASSVFDSGYTF. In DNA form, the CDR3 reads TGTGCCAGCAGTGTATTTGACAGTGGCTACACCTTC.

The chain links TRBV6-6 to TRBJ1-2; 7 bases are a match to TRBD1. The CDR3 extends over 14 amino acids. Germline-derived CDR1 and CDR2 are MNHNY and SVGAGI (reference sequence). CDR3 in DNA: TGTGCGTCTGGGCTGACAGGGACTAACTATGGCTACACCTTC. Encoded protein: CASGLTGTNYGYTF.

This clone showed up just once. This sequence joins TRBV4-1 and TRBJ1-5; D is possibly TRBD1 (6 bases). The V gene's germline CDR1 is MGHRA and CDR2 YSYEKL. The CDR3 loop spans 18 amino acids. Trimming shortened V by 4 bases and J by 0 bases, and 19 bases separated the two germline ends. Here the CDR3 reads CASSPNSGTRFSNQPQHF. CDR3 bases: TGCGCCAGCAGCCCCAACTCCGGGACAAGATTTAGCAATCAGCCCCAGCATTTT.

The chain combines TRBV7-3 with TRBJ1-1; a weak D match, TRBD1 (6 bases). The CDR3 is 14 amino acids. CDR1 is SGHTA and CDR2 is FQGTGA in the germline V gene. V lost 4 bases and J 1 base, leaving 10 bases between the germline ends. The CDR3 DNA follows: TGTGCCAGCAGCTACCAGGGGCAGAACACTGAAGCTTTCTTT. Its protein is CASSYQGQNTEAFF.

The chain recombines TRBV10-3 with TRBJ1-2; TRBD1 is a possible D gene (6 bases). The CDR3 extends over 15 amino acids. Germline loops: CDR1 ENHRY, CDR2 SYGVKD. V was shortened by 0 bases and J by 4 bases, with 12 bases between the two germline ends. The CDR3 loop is CAISESTGQLYGYTF. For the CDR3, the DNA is TGTGCCATCAGTGAGTCGACAGGACAGCTCTATGGCTACACCTTC.

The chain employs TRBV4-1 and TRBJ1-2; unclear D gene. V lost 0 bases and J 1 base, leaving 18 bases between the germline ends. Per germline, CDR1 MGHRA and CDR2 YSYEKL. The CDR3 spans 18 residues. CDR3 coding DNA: TGCGCCAGCAGCCAAGATCCACGGCAGCGAGACCTTAACTATGGCTACACCTTC. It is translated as CASSQDPRQRDLNYGYTF.

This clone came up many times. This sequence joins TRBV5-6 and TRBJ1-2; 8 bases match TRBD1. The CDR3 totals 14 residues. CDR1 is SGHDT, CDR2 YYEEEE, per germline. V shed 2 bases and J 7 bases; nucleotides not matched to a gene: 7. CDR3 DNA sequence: TGTGCCAGCAGCTTTTCAGGGGGCGCGCGTGGCTACACCTTC. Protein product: CASSFSGGARGYTF. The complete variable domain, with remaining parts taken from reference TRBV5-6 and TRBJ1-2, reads DAGVTQSPTHLIKTRGQQVTLRCSPKSGHDTVSWYQQALGQGPQFIFQYYEEEERQRGNFPDRFSGHQFPNYSSELNVNALLLGDSALYLCASSFSGGARGYTFGSGTRLTVV.

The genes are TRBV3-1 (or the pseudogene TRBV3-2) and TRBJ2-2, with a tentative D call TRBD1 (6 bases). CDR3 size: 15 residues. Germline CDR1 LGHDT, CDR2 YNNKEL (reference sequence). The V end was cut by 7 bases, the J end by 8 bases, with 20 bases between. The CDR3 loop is CASNTRGQSSGELFF. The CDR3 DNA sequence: TGTGCCAGCAACACCAGGGGACAATCAAGTGGGGAGCTGTTTTTT.